This entry lists 23 T cell receptor beta chains sequenced from one sample in a study of Graves' ophthalmopathy and Graves' hyperthyroidism (dated by TCRdb to 2017 to 2018). The instrument given in TCRdb is Illumina HiSeq 2000. For repertoire sequencing, TCR beta CDR3 regions were amplified from RNA transcripts. The first round of RT-PCR was done with HTBI primers and the Qiagen OneStep RT-PCR kit, and was followed by a second round of multiplex PCR, then size selection and purification. TCRdb reprocessed the public reads (quality trimming at Q25 with fastp, clone calling with MiXCR) and kept in-frame beta chains. Each CDR3 protein gets just one entry, which takes the most common genes and DNA from the rows behind it. This sample comprises approximately 210,000 distinct CDR3 sequences, 25% to 30% of them detected only once. The top ten hold about 9.1% of the sample. Sequencing was performed on peripheral blood. The receptors come from a man in his fifties or sixties with Graves' ophthalmopathy. Donor details come from another sample of the same person, matched by shared clones.

This clonotype was detected many times. A much larger clone sits a single nucleotide away, making a read error possible. The V and J genes are TRBV30 and TRBJ2-5; D possibly corresponds to TRBD2 (5 bases). The ends were cut back, 1 base at V and 9 bases at J, with 9 bases in the middle. CDR3 length: 11 amino acids. CDR1 is GTSNPN, CDR2 SVGIG, per germline (reference sequence). The CDR3 loop is CAWSAGEAQYF. DNA for the CDR3: TGTGCCTGGAGTGCCGGGGAAGCCCAGTACTTC.

This clonotype occurred many times. The chain combines TRBV27 with TRBJ2-7; D possibly corresponds to TRBD2 (6 bases). Between the trimmed V and J ends, which lost 6 bases and 0 bases, there was a span of 9 bases. Germline V gene lookup returns CDR1 MNHEY and CDR2 SMNVEV (reference sequence). This CDR3 is built from 13 residues. The CDR3 coding sequence is TGTGCCAGCAGGCTAGCGCTCTCCTACGAGCAGTACTTC. Protein: CASRLALSYEQYF.

In its sample, this clonotype was seen many times. The V and J genes are TRBV11-2 and TRBJ2-7; D not resolved. The V end was cut by 3 bases, the J end by 0 bases, with 15 bases between. The CDR3 runs to 16 residues. Germline V CDR1 and CDR2: SGHAT, FQNNGV. CDR3 in amino acids: CASSLYEAKSSYEQYF. The CDR3 DNA reads TGTGCCAGCAGCTTGTACGAGGCTAAATCCTCCTACGAGCAGTACTTC.

This clonotype was seen repeatedly, ten times or more. The rearrangement uses TRBV28 and TRBJ1-2; 9 nucleotides agree with TRBD1. The V gene's germline CDR1 is MDHEN and CDR2 SYDVKM. Trimming took 9 bases from V and 7 from J; bases not matched to a gene: 9. The CDR3 contains 13 residues. The CDR3 spells CASYTGTGSGYTF. In nucleotides, the CDR3 is TGTGCCAGTTATACCGGGACAGGGTCTGGCTACACCTTC.

The chain employs TRBV6-2 or TRBV6-3 and TRBJ1-1; the match to TRBD1 covers 8 bases. The CDR3 extends over 12 amino acids. With V trimmed by 8 bases and J by 11 bases, 10 bases remained unmatched. From germline, CDR1 is MNHEY and CDR2 SVGEGT. The CDR3 nucleotides are TGTGCCAGCGGCTGGCAGGGGGCGCGGGCTTTCTTT. Encoded protein: CASGWQGARAFF.

This chain's CDR3 is CATREQAGGGSYEQYF. The CDR3 DNA reads as TGTGCCACCAGGGAGCAGGCGGGTGGAGGTTCCTACGAGCAGTACTTC. The chain carries TRBV10-3 and TRBJ2-7; D could derive from TRBD1 or TRBD2 (5 bases each). The CDR3 totals 16 residues. With 10 bases removed from V and 1 base from J, the gap between germline ends came to 23 bases. Germline V gene lookup returns CDR1 ENHRY and CDR2 SYGVKD.

Ten or more counts support this clonotype. The rearrangement uses TRBV5-5 and TRBJ2-7; D may be TRBD2 (6 bases). The germline V gene has CDR1 SGHKS and CDR2 YYEKEE (reference sequence). CDR3 size: 16 residues. Trimming left V 2 bases short and J 0 bases short, with 15 bases between. CDR3 region: CASSLRTIYASYEQYF. The CDR3 coding sequence is TGTGCCAGCAGCTTAAGGACTATTTATGCCTCCTACGAGCAGTACTTC.

This clonotype was picked up many times. This chain links TRBV28 with TRBJ2-7, with D perhaps TRBD1 or TRBD2 (7 bases each). V lost 7 bases and J lost 3, with 16 bases in between. There are 14 residues in the CDR3. Per germline, CDR1 MDHEN and CDR2 SYDVKM. CDR3 in amino acids: CASTPGGGFYEQYF. The CDR3 DNA follows: TGTGCCAGCACCCCAGGGGGGGGTTTCTACGAGCAGTACTTC.

In this sample, this clonotype turned up a few times. The V call is TRBV6-1, the J call TRBJ2-7; 8 nucleotides match TRBD1. The CDR3 has 15 amino acids. Germline trimming cut 6 bases from V and 5 bases from J; bases unmatched to any gene: 12. Per the germline V gene, CDR1 is MNHNS and CDR2 is SASEGT. This CDR3 is CASSATGTGRDEQYF. DNA of the CDR3: TGTGCCAGCAGCGCCACCGGGACAGGTCGGGACGAGCAGTACTTC.

This chain uses TRBV5-1 with TRBJ2-5; maybe TRBD2 (5 bases). The germline V and J ends were trimmed by 4 bases and 5 bases, with 21 bases remaining between them. The V gene's germline CDR1 is SGHRS and CDR2 YFSETQ. This CDR3 is 16 amino acids long. The CDR3 DNA is TGCGCCAGCAGCCCTAGCAACCGAAACCCGGGGGAGACCCAGTACTTC. Translating it yields CASSPSNRNPGETQYF. The full variable domain, with the rest looked up from reference TRBV5-1 and TRBJ2-5, is KAGVTQTPRYLIKTRGQQVTLSCSPISGHRSVSWYQQTPGQGLQFLFEYFSETQRNKGNFPGRFSGRQFSNSRSEMNVSTLELGDSALYLCASSPSNRNPGETQYFGPGTRLLVL.

The V call is TRBV15, the J call TRBJ1-5, with no clear D. Germline loops: CDR1 LNHNV, CDR2 YYDKDF (reference sequence). This CDR3 region has 12 residues. V gave up 5 bases and J gave up 11 bases, with 13 bases separating them. CDR3 residues: CATSSGMKAQHF. The DNA for the CDR3 is TGTGCCACCAGCTCCGGCATGAAGGCCCAGCATTTT. The variable domain in full, with the rest retrieved from reference TRBV15 and TRBJ1-5, is DAMVIQNPRYQVTQFGKPVTLSCSQTLNHNVMYWYQQKSSQAPKLLFHYYDKDFNNEADTPDNFQSRRPNTSFCFLDIRSPGLGDTAMYLCATSSGMKAQHFGDGTRLSIL.

At least ten counts were recorded for this clonotype. V and J are TRBV30 and TRBJ1-1, with D uncertain. V was shortened by 7 bases and J by 4 bases, with 16 bases between the two germline ends. This CDR3 spans 13 amino acids. From germline, CDR1 is GTSNPN and CDR2 SVGIG (reference sequence). CDR3 region: CASCFDPGTEAFF. In DNA form, the CDR3 reads TGTGCCTCCTGTTTCGACCCAGGCACTGAAGCTTTCTTT.

This clonotype was seen repeatedly, ten times or more. CDR3 DNA sequence: TGTGCCAGTAGTATCCCCCGGCGGGGCAATCAGCCCCAGCATTTT. This translates into CASSIPRRGNQPQHF. The V gene is TRBV19, the J gene TRBJ1-5; D is ambiguous. This CDR3 region has 15 residues. With 3 bases removed from V and 2 bases from J, the gap between germline ends came to 11 bases. CDR1 and CDR2 from the germline V gene are LNHDA and SQIVND (reference sequence).

This chain connects TRBV7-2 to TRBJ1-6, with D hard to call. The CDR3 is made up of 12 amino acids. From germline, CDR1 is SGHTA and CDR2 FQGNSA. Trimming cost V 5 bases and J 10 bases, with 9 bases left between them. CDR3 nucleotides: TGTGCCAGCAGCATCGGACGATCACCCCTCCACTTT. Residues: CASSIGRSPLHF.

The table lists this clonotype with many counts. The V and J genes are TRBV7-2 and TRBJ2-7; D is perhaps TRBD2 (6 bases). CDR1 and CDR2 (germline): SGHTA, FQGNSA. This CDR3 is 15 amino acids long. Trimming pared 4 bases from V and 3 bases from J, leaving 16 bases between. The CDR3 sequence is CASSSPTSLFYEQYF. Here the CDR3 DNA reads TGTGCCAGCAGCTCCCCGACTAGTTTATTCTACGAGCAGTACTTC.

A few counts support this clonotype. The rearrangement links TRBV6-1 to TRBJ2-5; D is perhaps TRBD1 (5 bases). Germline V gene data show CDR1 as MNHNS and CDR2 as SASEGT. This CDR3 is 13 amino acids long. Trimming took 5 bases from V and 2 from J, leaving 9 bases between them. CDR3 bases: TGTGCCAGCAGTCAGGGATTACAAGAGACCCAGTACTTC. Amino acid sequence: CASSQGLQETQYF.

The genes are TRBV11-1 and TRBJ1-1; TRBD1 aligns across 7 bases. Germline V lookup: CDR1 SGHAT, CDR2 FQDESV (reference sequence). The CDR3 length is 16 residues. V was pared by 7 bases and J by 1 base, with 12 bases of the junction left unmatched. The CDR3 here is CASTGRDSPSNTEAFF. In nucleotides, the CDR3 is TGTGCCAGCACGGGGAGGGACAGCCCCTCGAACACTGAAGCTTTCTTT.

The V gene is TRBV2, the J gene TRBJ1-2, with 10 nucleotides matching TRBD1. This CDR3 region has 11 residues. V trimming: 8 bases; J trimming: 8 bases; junction bases outside the gene matches: 2. Per germline, CDR1 SNHLY and CDR2 FYNNEI. DNA for the CDR3: TGTGCCAGCGGGACAGGGGAAGGCTACACCTTC. Translating it yields CASGTGEGYTF.

Details on this clonotype: The junction does not match germline at one end; this may be a read error. The V call is TRBV6-2 or TRBV6-3, the J call TRBJ2-4; 12 positions agree with TRBD2. CDR1 is MNHEY and CDR2 is SVGEGT in the germline V gene. This CDR3 has 13 residues. The CDR3 is CASSYGTSGFSVF. In DNA, the CDR3 is TGTGCCAGCAGTTACGGGACTAGCGGGTTTTCGGTCTTC.

This clonotype was seen ten or more times. V usage is TRBV6-1 and J usage is TRBJ2-2; D gene ambiguous. The CDR3 loop spans 14 amino acids. CDR1 is MNHNS and CDR2 is SASEGT in the germline V gene. V was trimmed by 6 bases and J by 5 bases, leaving 13 bases between them. CDR3 residues: CASRVTLWTGELFF. CDR3 DNA sequence: TGTGCCAGCAGGGTAACTTTGTGGACCGGGGAGCTGTTTTTT.

The chain links TRBV6-1 to TRBJ2-7; the match to TRBD1 covers 11 bases. CDR1 is MNHNS and CDR2 is SASEGT in the germline V gene. V lost 5 bases and J lost 6; bases outside the gene matches: 6. There are 14 residues in the CDR3. In nucleotides, the CDR3 is TGTGCCAGCAGTCCCCAGGGACAGGGGGGCGAGCAGTACTTC. Translated: CASSPQGQGGEQYF.

This clonotype was found many times. V gene TRBV3-1 combines with J gene TRBJ2-7; TRBD1 aligns across 12 bases. Trimming removed 5 bases from V and 0 bases from J; junction bases left unmatched: 8. This CDR3 is 17 amino acids long. CDR1 is LGHDT and CDR2 is YNNKEL in the germline V gene (reference sequence). The CDR3 reads CASSVGQGAISSYEQYF. CDR3 bases: TGTGCCAGCAGCGTGGGACAGGGGGCTATTAGCTCCTACGAGCAGTACTTC.

This clonotype was counted many times. V and J are TRBV12-3 or TRBV12-4 and TRBJ2-7; 7 bases match TRBD1. V dropped 7 bases and J dropped 1; count of bases not matched to a gene: 4. This CDR3 has 13 amino acids. The CDR3 spells CASTGDSSYEQYF. CDR3 bases: TGTGCCAGCACCGGGGACAGTTCCTACGAGCAGTACTTC.